This T cell receptor beta chain was identified during a study of OX40 agonist ivuxolimab in advanced cancers. Study-wide findings and caveats: Nonresponders included some who also had low normalized T-cell clonal expansion.

Profiling relied on immunoSEQ multiplex PCR, and the TCRdb table lists in-frame clones only, not all of them. The sample lists 70,000 to 75,000 clones; 85% to 90% were seen once. Trimming removed 5 bases from V and 0 bases from J, with 14 bases in between. Germline CDR1 LNHNV, CDR2 YYDKDF (reference sequence). The CDR3 extends over 16 amino acids. Concerning this clone: What it recognizes is unknown.

The receptor was isolated from an adult with an advanced solid tumor such as melanoma, head and neck, liver or kidney cancer. The material sequenced was CD4+ or CD8+ T cells sorted from blood, taken in a trial of the OX40 agonist ivuxolimab. The rearrangement links TRBV15 to TRBJ2-1; D uncertain. CDR3 DNA sequence: TGTGCCACCAGCGACGGCACCCCGAGCTCCTACAATGAGCAGTTCTTC. Amino acids: CATSDGTPSSYNEQFF.